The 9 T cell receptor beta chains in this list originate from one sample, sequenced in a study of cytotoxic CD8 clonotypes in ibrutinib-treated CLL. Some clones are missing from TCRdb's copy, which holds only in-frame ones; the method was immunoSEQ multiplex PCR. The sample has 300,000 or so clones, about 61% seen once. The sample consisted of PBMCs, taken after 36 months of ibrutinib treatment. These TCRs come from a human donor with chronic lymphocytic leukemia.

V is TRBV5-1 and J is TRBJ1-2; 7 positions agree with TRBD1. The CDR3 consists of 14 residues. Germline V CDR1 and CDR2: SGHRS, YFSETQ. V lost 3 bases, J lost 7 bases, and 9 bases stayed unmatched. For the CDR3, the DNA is TGCGCCAGCAGCTCCCGAGGACAGGAGGGTGGCTACACCTTC. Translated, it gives CASSSRGQEGGYTF.

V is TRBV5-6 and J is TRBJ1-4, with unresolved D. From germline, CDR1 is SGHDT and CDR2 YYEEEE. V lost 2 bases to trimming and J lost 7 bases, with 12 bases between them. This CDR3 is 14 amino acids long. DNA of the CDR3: TGTGCCAGCAGCTTAAGGTCGGCCGGTGAAAAACTGTTTTTT. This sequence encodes CASSLRSAGEKLFF.

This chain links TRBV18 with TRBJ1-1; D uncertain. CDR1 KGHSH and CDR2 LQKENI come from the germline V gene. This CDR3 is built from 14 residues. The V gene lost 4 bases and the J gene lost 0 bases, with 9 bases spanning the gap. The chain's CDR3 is CASSQDPMNTEAFF. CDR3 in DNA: TGTGCCAGCTCACAAGACCCTATGAACACTGAAGCTTTCTTT.

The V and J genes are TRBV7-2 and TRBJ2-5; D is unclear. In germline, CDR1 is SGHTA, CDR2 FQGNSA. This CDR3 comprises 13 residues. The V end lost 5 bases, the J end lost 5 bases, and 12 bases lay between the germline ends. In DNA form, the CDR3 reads TGTGCCAGCAGCCTAGTCGGGTCGGAGACCCAGTACTTC. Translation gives CASSLVGSETQYF.

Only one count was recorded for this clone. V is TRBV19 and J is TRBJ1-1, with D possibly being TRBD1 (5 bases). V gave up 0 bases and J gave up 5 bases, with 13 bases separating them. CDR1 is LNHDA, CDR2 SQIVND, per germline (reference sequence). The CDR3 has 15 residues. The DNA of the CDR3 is TGTGCCAGTAGTATAGAGGGGGTAGAGAAGACTGAAGCTTTCTTT. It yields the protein CASSIEGVEKTEAFF.

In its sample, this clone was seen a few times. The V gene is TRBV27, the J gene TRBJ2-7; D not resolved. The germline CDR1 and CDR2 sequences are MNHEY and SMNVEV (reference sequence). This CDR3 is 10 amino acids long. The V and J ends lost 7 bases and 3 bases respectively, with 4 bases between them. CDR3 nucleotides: TGTGCCAGCAACAACTACGAGCAGTACTTC. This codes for CASNNYEQYF.

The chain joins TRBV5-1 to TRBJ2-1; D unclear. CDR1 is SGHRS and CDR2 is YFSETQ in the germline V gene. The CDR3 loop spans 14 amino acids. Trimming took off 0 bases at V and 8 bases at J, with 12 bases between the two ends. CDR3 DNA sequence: TGCGCCAGCAGCTTGGGGTTTGTTATGGATGAGCAGTTCTTC. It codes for CASSLGFVMDEQFF.

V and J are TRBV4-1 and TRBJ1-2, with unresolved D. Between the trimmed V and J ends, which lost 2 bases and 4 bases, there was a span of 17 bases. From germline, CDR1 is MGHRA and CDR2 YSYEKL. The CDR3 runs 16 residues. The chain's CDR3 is CASSQYAQAESYGYTF. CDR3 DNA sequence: TGCGCCAGCAGCCAATACGCGCAGGCAGAGAGCTATGGCTACACCTTC.

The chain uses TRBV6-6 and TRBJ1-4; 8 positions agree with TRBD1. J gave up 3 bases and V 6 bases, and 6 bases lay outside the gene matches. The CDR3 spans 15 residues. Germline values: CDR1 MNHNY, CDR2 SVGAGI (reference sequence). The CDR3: CASRAQGAANEKLFF. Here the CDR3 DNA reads TGTGCCAGCAGAGCTCAGGGGGCGGCTAATGAAAAACTGTTTTTT.